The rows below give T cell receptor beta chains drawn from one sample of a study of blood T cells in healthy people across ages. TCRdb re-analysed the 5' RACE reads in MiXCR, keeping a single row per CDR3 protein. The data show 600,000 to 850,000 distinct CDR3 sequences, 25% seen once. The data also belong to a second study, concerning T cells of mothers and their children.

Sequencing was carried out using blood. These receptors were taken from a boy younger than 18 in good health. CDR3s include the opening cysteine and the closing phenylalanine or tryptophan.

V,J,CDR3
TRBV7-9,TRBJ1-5,CASSSGQRGQPQHF
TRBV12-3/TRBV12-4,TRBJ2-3,CATGGQYF
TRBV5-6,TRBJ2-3,CASSLSQVTQYF
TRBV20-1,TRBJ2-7,CSAGGQYF
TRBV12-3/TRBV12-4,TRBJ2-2,CASSFGTYFGGRNTGELFF
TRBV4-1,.,CASSQASYNEQFF
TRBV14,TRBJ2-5,CASSNRDPATETQYF
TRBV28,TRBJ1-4,CASSFGQGSEKLFF
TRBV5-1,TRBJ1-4,CASSPGTGEDNEKLFF
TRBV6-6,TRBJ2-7,CASKTERGESSYEQYF
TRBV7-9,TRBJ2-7,CASSPRGGQGMSYEQYF
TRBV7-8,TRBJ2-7,CASSPDHYEQYF
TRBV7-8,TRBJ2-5,CASRETTGNETQYF
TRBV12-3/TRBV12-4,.,CASSLGDRAYNEQFF
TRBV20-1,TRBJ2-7,CSASVWTSGSTYEQYF
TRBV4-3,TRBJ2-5,CASSLGPDAETQYF
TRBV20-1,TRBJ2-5,CSASRPGLGQETQYF
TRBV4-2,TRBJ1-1,CASRLRWDTEAFF
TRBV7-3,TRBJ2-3,CASSSGLAGRGDTQYF
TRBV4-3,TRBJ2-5,CASSQLSGGTQYF
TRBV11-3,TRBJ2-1,CASSLEAVNEQFF
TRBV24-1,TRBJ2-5,CATSDTDRGLGETQYF
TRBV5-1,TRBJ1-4,CASSSLQGIWQKYEKLFF
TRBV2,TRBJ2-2,CASSPTTAGELFF
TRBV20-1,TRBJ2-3,CSAHNRDRGTDTQYF